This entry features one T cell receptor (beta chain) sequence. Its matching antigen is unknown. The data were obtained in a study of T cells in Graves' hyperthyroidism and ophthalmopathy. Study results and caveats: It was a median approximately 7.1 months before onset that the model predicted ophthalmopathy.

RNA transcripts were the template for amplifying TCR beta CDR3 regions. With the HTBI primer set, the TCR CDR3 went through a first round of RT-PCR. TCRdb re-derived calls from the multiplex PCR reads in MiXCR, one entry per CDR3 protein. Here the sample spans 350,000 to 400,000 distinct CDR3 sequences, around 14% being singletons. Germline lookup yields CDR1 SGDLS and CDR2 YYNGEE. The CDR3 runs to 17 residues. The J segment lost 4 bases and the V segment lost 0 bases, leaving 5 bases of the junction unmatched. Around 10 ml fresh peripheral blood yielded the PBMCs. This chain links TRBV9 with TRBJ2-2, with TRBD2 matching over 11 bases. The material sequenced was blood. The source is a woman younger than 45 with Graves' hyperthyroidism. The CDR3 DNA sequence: TGTGCCAGCAGCGTAGCTGCTAGCGGGAGGTTCACCGGGGAGCTGTTTTTT. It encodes CASSVAASGRFTGELFF. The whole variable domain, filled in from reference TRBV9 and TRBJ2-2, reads DSGVTQTPKHLITATGQRVTLRCSPRSGDLSVYWYQQSLDQGLQFLIQYYNGEERAKGNILERFSAQQFPDLHSELNLSSLELGDSALYFCASSVAASGRFTGELFFGEGSRLTVL.